One and the same sample provided the 8 T cell receptor beta chains below, sequenced in a study of blood T cell repertoires in COVID-19 (TCRdb year 2020). Library preparation was by the immunoSEQ multiplex PCR assay. TCRdb mirrors the immuneACCESS table, restricted to in-frame sequences. Some clones are absent from its copies; in checked studies, under half trace to an unresolved V gene, and the reason for the others is unknown. The sample yields some 180,000 clones; around four fifths were counted once. The ten largest make up 5.5% to 8% of the sample. Sequencing input: peripheral blood. These receptors all stem from a woman aged 40 to 50 with COVID-19, enrolled during active disease.

This clone showed up just a few times. The V and J genes are TRBV28 and TRBJ1-3; D is unclear. Trimming removed 6 bases from V and 0 bases from J, with 15 bases in between. This CDR3 is 16 amino acids long. Germline V gene data show CDR1 as MDHEN and CDR2 as SYDVKM. The CDR3 coding sequence is TGTGCCAGCAGCCCACGAGGGCTCAGCTCTGGAAACACCATATATTTT. Protein product: CASSPRGLSSGNTIYF.

The chain uses TRBV9 and TRBJ2-7, with D perhaps matching TRBD2 (6 bases). CDR3 length: 12 amino acids. CDR1 and CDR2 (germline): SGDLS, YYNGEE. V shed 4 bases and J shed 5 bases, with 10 bases lying between them. CDR3 sequence reads: CASSFGGDEQYF. Written as DNA, the CDR3 is TGTGCCAGCAGCTTCGGAGGGGACGAGCAGTACTTC.

The V and J genes are TRBV18 and TRBJ1-1; D remains ambiguous. Trimming removed 2 bases from V and 5 bases from J, with 15 bases in between. The CDR3 consists of 15 residues. Germline V gene sequence: CDR1 KGHSH, CDR2 LQKENI. Here the CDR3 reads CASSPSSIALTEAFF. The CDR3 DNA sequence: TGTGCCAGCTCACCATCCTCTATTGCCTTAACTGAAGCTTTCTTT.

The chain links TRBV9 to TRBJ1-6; 8 positions agree with TRBD1. The CDR3 is 14 residues long. The J segment lost 6 bases and the V segment lost 3 bases, leaving 2 bases of the junction unmatched. Germline CDR1 reads SGDLS; CDR2 reads YYNGEE. CDR3 amino acids: CASSATGVNSPLHF. The CDR3 nucleotides read TGTGCCAGCAGCGCGACAGGGGTTAATTCACCCCTCCACTTT.

This clone was picked up a small number of times. The CDR3 loop is CASSSGTPTDTQYF. The CDR3 DNA follows: TGCGCCAGCAGCTCTGGGACACCAACAGATACGCAGTATTTT. This chain joins TRBV5-1 and TRBJ2-3; D possibly corresponds to TRBD1 (6 bases). The V gene lost 3 bases and the J gene lost 3 bases, with 11 bases spanning the gap. The CDR3 length is 14 residues. Germline loops: CDR1 SGHRS, CDR2 YFSETQ.

The V and J genes are TRBV6-2 or TRBV6-3 and TRBJ1-1; maybe TRBD1 (6 bases). The length of the CDR3 is 16 residues. Germline assignment: CDR1 MNHEY and CDR2 SVGEGT. Trimming pared 4 bases from V and 1 base from J, leaving 16 bases between. CDR3 loop: CASSSSTGTKNTEAFF. The CDR3, as DNA: TGTGCCAGCAGTTCGTCGACCGGGACAAAGAACACTGAAGCTTTCTTT.

This sequence joins TRBV25-1 and TRBJ1-4; weak D call: TRBD1 (6 bases). V shed 3 bases and J shed 8 bases, with 16 bases lying between them. The CDR3 contains 15 residues. CDR1 is MGHDK, CDR2 SYGVNS, per germline. The CDR3 DNA reads as TGTGCCAGCAGTGAGCCAGGGGAAAGACCCGAAAAACTGTTTTTT. It translates to CASSEPGERPEKLFF.

This clone was observed a few times. V gene TRBV28 combines with J gene TRBJ2-1, with D perhaps matching TRBD1 (5 bases). CDR3 size: 14 residues. Trimming shortened V by 8 bases and J by 3 bases, and 14 bases separated the two germline ends. CDR1 MDHEN and CDR2 SYDVKM come from the germline V gene. The CDR3 region has the DNA TGTGCCAGCCGACTCCCGACAGACTACAATGAGCAGTTCTTC. This codes for CASRLPTDYNEQFF. Complete variable domain (other parts from reference TRBV28 and TRBJ2-1): DVKVTQSSRYLVKRTGEKVFLECVQDMDHENMFWYRQDPGLGLRLIYFSYDVKMKEKGDIPEGYSVSREKKERFSLILESASTNQTSMYLCASRLPTDYNEQFFGPGTRLTVL.